The 8 T cell receptor beta chains below come from one sample, sequenced in a study of radiotherapy plus CTLA-4 blockade in lung cancer. TCRdb keeps only in-frame clones here, not all; method: immunoSEQ multiplex PCR. Altogether 55,000 or so clones are present, approximately 84% being singletons, with the ten largest covering around 6%. The sequences come from peripheral blood, collected from a patient treated with radiotherapy plus ipilimumab. The receptors shown here come from a human donor with non-small cell lung cancer whose response to radiotherapy plus ipilimumab could not be evaluated.

The genes are TRBV5-4 and TRBJ2-5; D remains ambiguous. Trimming took off 4 bases at V and 5 bases at J, with 9 bases between the two ends. CDR1 is SGHNT, CDR2 YYREEE, per germline (reference sequence). The CDR3 extends over 12 amino acids. For the CDR3, the DNA is TGTGCCAGCAGCGCCCACGGGGAGACCCAGTACTTC. Amino acid sequence: CASSAHGETQYF.

This clone was detected a few times. The chain is built from TRBV10-2 and TRBJ2-1; TRBD1 matches at 7 bases. Germline CDR1 reads WSHSY; CDR2 reads SAAADI. V dropped 5 bases and J dropped 2; count of bases not matched to a gene: 3. This CDR3 has 14 residues. In nucleotides, the CDR3 is TGCGCCAGCAGTACCGGGACAGCCTACAATGAGCAGTTCTTC. Translated: CASSTGTAYNEQFF.

This clone was seen more than once but under ten times. The chain is built from TRBV30 and TRBJ2-7; TRBD1 matches at 8 bases. The CDR3 loop spans 13 amino acids. V shed 5 bases and J 3 bases; nucleotides not matched to a gene: 6. Germline V lookup: CDR1 GTSNPN, CDR2 SVGIG (reference sequence). CDR3 nucleotide sequence: TGTGCCTGGCGGTCGGGACAGGTCTACGAGCAGTACTTC. This codes for CAWRSGQVYEQYF.

This clone occurred once. The V gene is TRBV28, the J gene TRBJ2-7; the D gene is possibly TRBD2 (6 bases). The germline V gene has CDR1 MDHEN and CDR2 SYDVKM. The V end lost 5 bases, the J end lost 2 bases, and 10 bases lay between the germline ends. The CDR3 contains 13 residues. CDR3 bases: TGTGCCAGCAGTCCTAGCGCGACCTACGAGCAGTACTTC. It codes for CASSPSATYEQYF.

The V and J genes are TRBV5-1 and TRBJ1-2; D gene unclear. Trimming left V 7 bases short and J 4 bases short, with 23 bases between. Germline CDR1 SGHRS, CDR2 YFSETQ. The CDR3 has 16 residues. CDR3 amino acids: CASCGLPVRKTYGYTF. In nucleotides, the CDR3 is TGCGCCAGCTGCGGACTACCGGTTCGAAAGACCTATGGCTACACCTTC.

This rearrangement joins TRBV28 to TRBJ2-1; 7 bases line up with TRBD2. Germline CDR1 is MDHEN and CDR2 is SYDVKM. Trimming cost V 3 bases and J 0 bases; bases outside gene matches: 2. CDR3 size: 15 residues. The CDR3 DNA reads as TGTGCCAGCAGTTTCACGGGGGGCTCCTACAATGAGCAGTTCTTC. This gives the protein CASSFTGGSYNEQFF.

This clone has only one observation. The rearrangement links TRBV6-5 to TRBJ2-1; 10 nucleotides line up with TRBD1. There are 15 residues in the CDR3. Trimming removed 0 bases from V and 4 bases from J; junction bases left unmatched: 0. The germline V gene encodes CDR1 MNHEY and CDR2 SVGAGI. This CDR3 reads CASSYSGQGYNEQFF. CDR3 coding DNA: TGTGCCAGCAGTTACTCGGGACAGGGGTACAATGAGCAGTTCTTC.

The rearrangement links TRBV7-9 to TRBJ2-7; 9 bases are shared with TRBD1. Trimming cost V 5 bases and J 5 bases; bases outside gene matches: 7. Per the germline V gene, CDR1 is SEHNR and CDR2 is FQNEAQ (reference sequence). The CDR3 has 14 residues. The CDR3 sequence is CASSQGTGRHEQYF. The CDR3 DNA reads TGTGCCAGCAGCCAAGGGACAGGGAGACACGAGCAGTACTTC.